These 19 T cell receptor beta chains originate from one sample sequenced in a study of blood T cell repertoires in COVID-19. The assay was immunoSEQ multiplex PCR, and TCRdb's table has in-frame clones only and misses some. Counted here are about 300,000 clones, approximately 85% occurring once; the ten biggest clones make up under 2%. Source material: peripheral blood. The origin of the receptors is a woman aged 45-65 years with acute or convalescent COVID-19.

The chain has TRBV12-5 and TRBJ2-2; the match to TRBD2 covers 12 bases. The CDR3 consists of 16 residues. The V segment lost 4 bases and the J segment 6 bases; nucleotides outside the gene matches: 6. CDR1 LGHNT and CDR2 FRNRAP come from the germline V gene. The CDR3 loop is CASGSPTSGRPGELFF. For the CDR3, the DNA is TGTGCTAGTGGTTCTCCGACTAGCGGGAGACCCGGGGAGCTGTTTTTT.

The chain is built from TRBV27 and TRBJ2-1; D unclear. Per the germline V gene, CDR1 is MNHEY and CDR2 is SMNVEV (reference sequence). The CDR3 covers 19 residues. Trimming shortened V by 4 bases and J by 0 bases, and 22 bases separated the two germline ends. In nucleotides, the CDR3 is TGTGCCAGCAGTTCCCCCTCCCTTTTGAGCCTGAGCTCCTACAATGAGCAGTTCTTC. Translated, it gives CASSSPSLLSLSSYNEQFF.

The V call is TRBV12-3 or TRBV12-4, the J call TRBJ1-1; 11 bases line up with TRBD1. The CDR3 is 13 amino acids. Germline trimming cut 4 bases from V and 10 bases from J; bases unmatched to any gene: 5. CDR3 DNA: TGTGCCAGCAGTTACGGACAGGGGGCTCGAGCTTTCTTT. This sequence encodes CASSYGQGARAFF.

The count of this clone is one. Other DNA sequences of this sample code for an identical CDR3. The CDR3 sequence is CASSPGGSNQPQHF. CDR3 nucleotides: TGTGCCAGCAGTCCCGGGGGTAGCAATCAGCCCCAGCATTTT. The chain couples TRBV7-9 to TRBJ1-5; a weak D match, TRBD1 (5 bases). Trimming removed 6 bases at V and 0 bases at J, with 9 bases between. This CDR3 is built from 14 residues. Germline lookup yields CDR1 SEHNR and CDR2 FQNEAQ (reference sequence).

CDR3 sequence reads: CASSRWTTTGELFF. DNA of the CDR3: TGTGCCAGCAGCCGCTGGACTACCACCGGGGAGCTGTTTTTT. V gene TRBV14 combines with J gene TRBJ2-2, with D maybe TRBD2 (6 bases). The CDR3 extends over 14 amino acids. V dropped 4 bases and J dropped 4 bases, with 10 bases sitting between them. Germline V CDR1 and CDR2: SGHDN, FVKESK.

The gene calls are TRBV28 and TRBJ2-5; D gene uncertain. Germline V gene sequence: CDR1 MDHEN, CDR2 SYDVKM. The CDR3 length is 14 residues. V was clipped by 6 bases and J by 0 bases, with 11 bases between them. Here the CDR3 DNA reads TGTGCCAGCAGCAAAGCCAGGTACCAAGAGACCCAGTACTTC. Residues: CASSKARYQETQYF.

This sequence joins TRBV2 and TRBJ2-3, with 10 bases fitting TRBD1. Trimming took 9 bases from V and 5 from J; bases not matched to a gene: 11. This CDR3 has 15 amino acids. Germline values: CDR1 SNHLY, CDR2 FYNNEI. CDR3 sequence: CASRTDRGRGDTQYF. The CDR3 DNA reads as TGTGCCAGTAGAACCGACAGGGGGCGAGGAGATACGCAGTATTTT.

This chain joins TRBV7-7 and TRBJ2-5; a weak D match, TRBD1 (7 bases). Germline CDR1 reads SSHAT; CDR2 reads FNYEAQ (reference sequence). This CDR3 region has 14 residues. The V gene lost 5 bases and the J gene lost 4 bases, with 14 bases spanning the gap. CDR3 in DNA: TGTGCCAGCAGCATACAGCAGGGGGGAGAGACCCAGTACTTC. Translated: CASSIQQGGETQYF.

This sequence joins TRBV6-6 and TRBJ2-5, with 12 bases fitting TRBD2. V gave up 6 bases and J gave up 2 bases; unmatched junction bases: 4. From germline, CDR1 is MNHNY and CDR2 SVGAGI (reference sequence). CDR3 length: 15 residues. Written as DNA, the CDR3 is TGTGCCAGCAGCTACGGACTAGCGGGGCAAGAGACCCAGTACTTC. The encoded protein is CASSYGLAGQETQYF.

This chain joins TRBV28 and TRBJ1-2, with 8 bases lining up with TRBD1. Germline CDR1 MDHEN, CDR2 SYDVKM. V dropped 1 base and J dropped 4; count of bases not matched to a gene: 2. This CDR3 is 14 amino acids long. The CDR3 is CASSLLGQVYGYTF. CDR3 bases: TGTGCCAGCAGTTTATTGGGACAGGTCTATGGCTACACCTTC.

This sequence joins TRBV19 and TRBJ1-1; D not resolved. The V gene lost 5 bases and the J gene lost 6 bases, with 10 bases spanning the gap. Germline V gene sequence: CDR1 LNHDA, CDR2 SQIVND (reference sequence). The CDR3 runs 12 residues. CDR3 in amino acids: CASSDYEAEAFF. The CDR3 DNA is TGTGCCAGTAGTGATTATGAGGCTGAAGCTTTCTTT.

V usage is TRBV19 and J usage is TRBJ2-7, with 8 bases aligning to TRBD1. With 4 bases clipped from V and 1 base from J, the junction kept 9 bases outside the gene matches. The CDR3 consists of 16 residues. Germline assignment: CDR1 LNHDA and CDR2 SQIVND (reference sequence). The CDR3 is CASSTWDGQGSYEQYF. In nucleotides, the CDR3 is TGTGCCAGTAGTACTTGGGATGGACAGGGATCCTACGAGCAGTACTTC.

The chain recombines TRBV30 with TRBJ2-5; no reliable D call. The germline V gene has CDR1 GTSNPN and CDR2 SVGIG (reference sequence). The CDR3 is 10 residues long. V was clipped by 1 base and J by 7 bases, with 4 bases between them. The CDR3 nucleotides are TGTGCCTGGAGTGACTTGACCCAGTACTTC. Translation: CAWSDLTQYF.

V is TRBV27 and J is TRBJ2-1; 15 bases fit TRBD2. Germline loops: CDR1 MNHEY, CDR2 SMNVEV (reference sequence). The CDR3 is made up of 19 amino acids. Trimming cost V 2 bases and J 0 bases; bases outside gene matches: 5. This chain's CDR3 is CASSLAGTSGGSSYNEQFF. CDR3 DNA: TGTGCCAGCAGTTTAGCCGGGACTAGCGGGGGGAGCTCCTACAATGAGCAGTTCTTC.

This clone was counted between two and nine times. The chain employs TRBV27 and TRBJ1-6, with D maybe TRBD1 (6 bases). Trimming removed 3 bases from V and 10 bases from J, with 16 bases in between. Germline values: CDR1 MNHEY, CDR2 SMNVEV (reference sequence). CDR3 size: 15 residues. CDR3 nucleotides: TGTGCCAGCAGTTTTGAGGGGGAAAGAGGATCACCCCTCCACTTT. Translating gives CASSFEGERGSPLHF.

The chain links TRBV7-9 to TRBJ1-2, with unresolved D. Trimming took off 5 bases at V and 4 bases at J, with 11 bases between the two ends. This CDR3 is built from 13 residues. CDR1 and CDR2 from the germline V gene are SEHNR and FQNEAQ (reference sequence). The CDR3 protein is CASSLDTRYGYTF. The CDR3 DNA follows: TGTGCCAGCAGCCTAGACACCCGCTATGGCTACACCTTC.

The chain has TRBV6-5 and TRBJ1-2; D call uncertain. The CDR3 consists of 14 residues. Deletions cut 6 bases from V and 8 bases from J, with 19 bases between. Germline V gene sequence: CDR1 MNHEY, CDR2 SVGAGI. The CDR3 coding sequence is TGTGCCAGCAGCCGTACGTCACTATCTGAAGGCTACACCTTC. As protein: CASSRTSLSEGYTF.

This clone showed up just once. The rearrangement links TRBV7-2 to TRBJ1-3, with 8 bases aligning to TRBD1. Germline lookup yields CDR1 SGHTA and CDR2 FQGNSA. This CDR3 is built from 15 residues. With V trimmed by 5 bases and J by 12 bases, 15 bases remained unmatched. The CDR3 is CASSLLGQGAIGIYF. The CDR3 coding sequence is TGTGCCAGCAGCCTCCTCGGACAGGGTGCTATCGGCATATATTTT.

CDR3 sequence (DNA): TGCGCCAGCAGCCCCTCACCACGGACAGCCTCCTACGAGCAGTACTTC. Translated: CASSPSPRTASYEQYF. The chain is built from TRBV23-1 and TRBJ2-7; tentatively, D is TRBD1 (6 bases). TRBV23-1 is an ORF, and what it does is uncertain. The CDR3 has 16 amino acids. The germline V and J ends were trimmed by 6 bases and 0 bases, with 18 bases remaining between them.